This T cell receptor (beta chain) was captured in a study of T cell repertoires in cytomegalovirus infection. At the level of the study: CMV infection plus the matching HLA type was flagged by public TCR beta signatures. Study-wide points: The cumulative frequency of public TCR beta families distinguished individuals who carried CMV together with the relevant HLA. Across the ex vivo response, the dominant clonotypes were HLA-C-restricted CMV-specific TCR beta clonotypes.

One entry per CDR3 protein, called by TCRdb with MiXCR from the reads. This table holds under 800,000 distinct CDR3 sequences, roughly a quarter found once. This CDR3 region has 16 residues. Per germline, CDR1 MNHNS and CDR2 SASEGT. The ends lost 5 bases at V and 2 bases at J; junction bases unmatched: 6. With regard to this clonotype: As yet, its antigen is unknown.

This sequence originates from a human donor in good health (CMV status not recorded). Some clones in this sample may be carry-over from other donors' samples. Source material: CD8+ T cells from PBMCs. The V and J genes are TRBV6-1 and TRBJ2-3, with TRBD2 matching 11 bases. The CDR3 nucleotides are TGTGCCAGCAGTTCGACTAGCGGGACCTTCACAGATACGCAGTATTTT. Translating it yields CASSSTSGTFTDTQYF.